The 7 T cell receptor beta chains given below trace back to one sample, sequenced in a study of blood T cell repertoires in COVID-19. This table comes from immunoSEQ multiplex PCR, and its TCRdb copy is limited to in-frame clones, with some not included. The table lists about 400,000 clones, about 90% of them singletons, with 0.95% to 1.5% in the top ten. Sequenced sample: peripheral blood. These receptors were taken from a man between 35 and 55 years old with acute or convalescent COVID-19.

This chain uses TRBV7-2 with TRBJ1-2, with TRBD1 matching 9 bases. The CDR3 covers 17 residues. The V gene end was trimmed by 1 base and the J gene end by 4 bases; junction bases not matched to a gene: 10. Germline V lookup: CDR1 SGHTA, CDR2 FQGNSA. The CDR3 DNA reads TGTGCCAGCAGCTTAGTCGCGGGACAGGGATCCCCCTATGGCTACACCTTC. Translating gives CASSLVAGQGSPYGYTF.

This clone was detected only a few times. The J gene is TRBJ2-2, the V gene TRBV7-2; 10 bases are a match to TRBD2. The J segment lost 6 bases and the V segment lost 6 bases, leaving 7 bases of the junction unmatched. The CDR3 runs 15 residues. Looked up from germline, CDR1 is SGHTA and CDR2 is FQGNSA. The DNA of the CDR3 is TGTGCCAGCAGGGGGGGACTAGCGTCTGCCGGGGAGCTGTTTTTT. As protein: CASRGGLASAGELFF.

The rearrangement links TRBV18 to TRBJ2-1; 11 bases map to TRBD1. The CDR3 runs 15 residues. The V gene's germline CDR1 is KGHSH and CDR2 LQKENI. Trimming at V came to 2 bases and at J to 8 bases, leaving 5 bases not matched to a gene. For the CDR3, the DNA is TGTGCCAGCTCACCAAACCGGGGACAGGGGGATGAGCAGTTCTTC. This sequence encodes CASSPNRGQGDEQFF.

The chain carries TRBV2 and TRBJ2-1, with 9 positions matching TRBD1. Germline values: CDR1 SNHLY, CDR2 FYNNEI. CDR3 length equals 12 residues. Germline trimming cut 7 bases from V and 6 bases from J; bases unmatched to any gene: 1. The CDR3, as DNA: TGTGCCAGCAAGGGACAGGGCAATGAGCAGTTCTTC. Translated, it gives CASKGQGNEQFF.

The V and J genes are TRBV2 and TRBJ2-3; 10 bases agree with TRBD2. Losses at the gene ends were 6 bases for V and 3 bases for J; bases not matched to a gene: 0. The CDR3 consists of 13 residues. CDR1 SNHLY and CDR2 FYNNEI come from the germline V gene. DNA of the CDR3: TGTGCCAGCAGACTAGCGGGAACAGATACGCAGTATTTT. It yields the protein CASRLAGTDTQYF.

The CDR3 DNA reads as TGTGCCAGCTCACCCACTGGCTGGGCCGCCTCTGGAAACACCATATATTTT. Its protein is CASSPTGWAASGNTIYF. This sequence joins TRBV18 and TRBJ1-3; D gene unclear. The germline V gene has CDR1 KGHSH and CDR2 LQKENI. This CDR3 region has 17 residues. The germline V and J ends were trimmed by 3 bases and 0 bases, with 15 bases remaining between them. The full variable domain, in which reference TRBV18 and TRBJ1-3 provide the parts outside the CDR3, is NAGVMQNPRHLVRRRGQEARLRCSPMKGHSHVYWYRQLPEEGLKFMVYLQKENIIDESGMPKERFSAEFPKEGPSILRIQQVVRGDSAAYFCASSPTGWAASGNTIYFGEGSWLTVV.

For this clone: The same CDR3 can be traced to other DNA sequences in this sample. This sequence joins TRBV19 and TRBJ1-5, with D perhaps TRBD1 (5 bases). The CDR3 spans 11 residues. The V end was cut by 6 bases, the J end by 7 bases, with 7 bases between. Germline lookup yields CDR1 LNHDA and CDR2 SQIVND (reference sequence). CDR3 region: CASSGGQPQHF. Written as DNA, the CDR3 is TGTGCCAGTAGCGGGGGACAGCCCCAGCATTTT.